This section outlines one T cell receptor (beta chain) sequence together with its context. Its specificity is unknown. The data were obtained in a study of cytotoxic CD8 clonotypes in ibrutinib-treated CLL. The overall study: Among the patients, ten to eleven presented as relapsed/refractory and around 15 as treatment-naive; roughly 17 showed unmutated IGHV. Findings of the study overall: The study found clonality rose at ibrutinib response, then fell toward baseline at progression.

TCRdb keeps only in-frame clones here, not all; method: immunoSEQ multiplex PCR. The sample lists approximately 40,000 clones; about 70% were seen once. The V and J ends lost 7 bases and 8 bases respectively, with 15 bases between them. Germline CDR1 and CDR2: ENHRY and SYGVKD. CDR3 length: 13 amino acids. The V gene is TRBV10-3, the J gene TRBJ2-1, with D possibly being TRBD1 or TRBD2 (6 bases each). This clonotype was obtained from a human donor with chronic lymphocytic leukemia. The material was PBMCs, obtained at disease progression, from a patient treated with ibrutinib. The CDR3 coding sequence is TGTGCCATCAAGCCGGGGGCCGCTGATGAGCAGTTCTTC. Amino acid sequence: CAIKPGAADEQFF.